These T cell receptor beta chains were read from a single sample in a study of siplizumab effects on memory and regulatory T cells. Sequencing used immunoSEQ multiplex PCR; TCRdb keeps in-frame clones, though not all of them. The sample shows 120,000 or so clones, approximately 92% of them seen only once. Input material: CD4+ T cells sorted from blood. Receptors were obtained from a human donor in good health. The CDR3 runs from the conserved cysteine through the conserved F or W.

15	TRBV19	TRBJ2-1	CASSSRDRGWNEQFF
14	TRBV5-6	TRBJ2-2	CASSLVVNTGELFF
15	TRBV27	TRBJ2-3	CASSFRASSTDTQYF
14	TRBV11-2	TRBJ1-1	CASSTRQGITEAFF
11	TRBV20-1	TRBJ1-2	CSASRAGGYTF
15	TRBV4-2	TRBJ2-2	CASSPGTSGFGELFF
10	TRBV20-1	TRBJ2-1	CSALTNEQFF
14	TRBV5-6	TRBJ2-3	CASSLAGVRGTQYF
15	TRBV4-1	TRBJ2-3	CASSQGEWGADTQYF
12	TRBV5-6	TRBJ2-1	CASSLAGRREFF
16	TRBV4-2	TRBJ1-1	CASSQRQVGMNTEAFF
13	TRBV7-2	TRBJ2-1	CASSQGSYNEQFF
13	TRBV18	TRBJ1-5	CASSPGGDQPQHF
15	TRBV27	TRBJ2-7	CASSLSAGGSYEQYF
15	TRBV9	TRBJ2-7	CASSVGTGSSYEQYF
14	TRBV28	TRBJ2-2	CASSLAGVAGELFF
15	TRBV11-2	TRBJ2-2	CASSLVYSGAGELFF
16	TRBV9	TRBJ2-2	CASSVAAVAGTGELFF
12	TRBV6-1	TRBJ1-2	CASNPSGYGYTF
15	TRBV2	TRBJ1-5	CASRPGTQSNQPQHF
19	TRBV7-4	TRBJ1-6	CASSLSPGQGKIYNSPLHF
15	TRBV6-6	TRBJ2-7	CASSYQRTGKSEQYF
11	TRBV5-1	TRBJ2-5	CASSFLETQYF
13	TRBV7-9	TRBJ1-2	CASSSGGTYGYTF
15	TRBV5-1	TRBJ2-2	CASSGQASNTGELFF
13	TRBV7-2	TRBJ1-5	CASSLWETQPQHF
15	TRBV6-5	TRBJ2-7	CASSSLAVLTYEQYF
12	TRBV28	TRBJ1-2	CASSSLKGGYTF
15	TRBV6-5	TRBJ1-4	CASRTADRGREKLFF